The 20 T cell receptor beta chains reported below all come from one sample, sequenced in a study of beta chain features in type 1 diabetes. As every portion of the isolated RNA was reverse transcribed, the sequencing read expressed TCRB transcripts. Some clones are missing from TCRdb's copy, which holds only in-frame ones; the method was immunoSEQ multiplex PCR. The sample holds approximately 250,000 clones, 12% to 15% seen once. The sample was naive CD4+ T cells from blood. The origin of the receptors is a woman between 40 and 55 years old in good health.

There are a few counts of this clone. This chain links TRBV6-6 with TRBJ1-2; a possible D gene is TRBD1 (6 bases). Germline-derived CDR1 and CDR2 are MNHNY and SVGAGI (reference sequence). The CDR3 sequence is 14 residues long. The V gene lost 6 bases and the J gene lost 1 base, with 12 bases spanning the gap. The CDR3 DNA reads TGTGCCAGCAGATCTAACAGGGATAACTATGGCTACACCTTC. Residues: CASRSNRDNYGYTF.

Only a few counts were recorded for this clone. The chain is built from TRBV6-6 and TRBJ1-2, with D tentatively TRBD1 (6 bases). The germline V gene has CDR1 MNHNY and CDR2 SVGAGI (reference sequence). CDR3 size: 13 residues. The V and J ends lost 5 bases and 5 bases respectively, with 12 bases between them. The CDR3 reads CASSPPQGYGYTF. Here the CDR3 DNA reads TGTGCCAGCAGTCCTCCCCAGGGGTATGGCTACACCTTC.

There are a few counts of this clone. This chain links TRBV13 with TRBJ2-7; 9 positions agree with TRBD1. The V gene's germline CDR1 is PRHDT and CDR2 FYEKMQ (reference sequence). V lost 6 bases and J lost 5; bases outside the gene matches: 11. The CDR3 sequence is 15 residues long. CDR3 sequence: CASRETGGRRDEQYF. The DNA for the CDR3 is TGTGCCAGCAGGGAGACAGGGGGTAGAAGGGACGAGCAGTACTTC. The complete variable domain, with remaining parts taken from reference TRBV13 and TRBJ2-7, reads AAGVIQSPRHLIKEKRETATLKCYPIPRHDTVYWYQQGPGQDPQFLISFYEKMQSDKGSIPDRFSAQQFSDYHSELNMSSLELGDSALYFCASRETGGRRDEQYFGPGTRLTVT.

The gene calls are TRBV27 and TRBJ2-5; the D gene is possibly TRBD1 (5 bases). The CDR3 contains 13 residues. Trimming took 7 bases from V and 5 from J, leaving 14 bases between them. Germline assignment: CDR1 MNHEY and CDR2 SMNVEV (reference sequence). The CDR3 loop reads CASTSQDLETQYF. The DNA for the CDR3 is TGTGCCAGCACCTCACAGGACCTCGAGACCCAGTACTTC.

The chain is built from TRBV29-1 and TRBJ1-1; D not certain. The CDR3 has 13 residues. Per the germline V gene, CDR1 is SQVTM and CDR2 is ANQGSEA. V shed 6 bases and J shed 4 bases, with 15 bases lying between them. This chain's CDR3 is CSVSGLVGTEAFF. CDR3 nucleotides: TGCAGCGTCTCGGGGTTGGTCGGCACTGAAGCTTTCTTT.

Here the CDR3 DNA reads TGCAGCGTCGATGACAGCACCTATGGCTACACCTTC. This codes for CSVDDSTYGYTF. V gene TRBV29-1 combines with J gene TRBJ1-2, with a possible D match to TRBD1 (5 bases). In germline, CDR1 is SQVTM, CDR2 ANQGSEA. V was cut by 6 bases and J by 4 bases, with 12 bases left in between. This CDR3 comprises 12 residues.

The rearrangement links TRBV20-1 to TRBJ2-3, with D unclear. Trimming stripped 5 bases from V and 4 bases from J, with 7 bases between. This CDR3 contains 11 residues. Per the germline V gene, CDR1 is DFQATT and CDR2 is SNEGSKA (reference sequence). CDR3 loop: CSADTPDTQYF. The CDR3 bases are TGCAGTGCTGACACTCCAGATACGCAGTATTTT.

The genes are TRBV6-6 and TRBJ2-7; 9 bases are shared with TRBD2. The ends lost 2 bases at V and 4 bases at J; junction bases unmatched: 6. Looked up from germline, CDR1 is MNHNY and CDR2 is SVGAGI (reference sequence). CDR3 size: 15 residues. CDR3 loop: CASSYRRGGSYEQYF. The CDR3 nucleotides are TGTGCCAGCAGTTACAGGCGGGGGGGTTCGTACGAGCAGTACTTC.

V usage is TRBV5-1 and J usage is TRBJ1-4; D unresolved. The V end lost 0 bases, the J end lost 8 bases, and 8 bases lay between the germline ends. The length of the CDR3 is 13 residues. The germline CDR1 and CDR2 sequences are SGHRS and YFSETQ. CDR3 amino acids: CASSLGSEEKLFF. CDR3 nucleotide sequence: TGCGCCAGCAGCTTGGGTAGCGAAGAAAAACTGTTTTTT.

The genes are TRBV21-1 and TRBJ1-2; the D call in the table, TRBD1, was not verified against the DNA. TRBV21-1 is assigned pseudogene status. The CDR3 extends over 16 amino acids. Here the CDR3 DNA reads TGTGCCAGCAGCTCCCACACGACAGGCCGTTGCGGTGGCTACACCTTC. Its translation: CASSSHTTGRCGGYTF.

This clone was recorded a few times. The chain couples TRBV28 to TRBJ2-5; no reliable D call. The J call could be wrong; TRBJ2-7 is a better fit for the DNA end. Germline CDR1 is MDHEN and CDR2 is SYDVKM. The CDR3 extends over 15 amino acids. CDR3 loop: CASSFGFSDSYEQYF. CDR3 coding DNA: TGTGCCAGCAGTTTTGGGTTTTCCGACTCCTACGAGCAGTACTTC.

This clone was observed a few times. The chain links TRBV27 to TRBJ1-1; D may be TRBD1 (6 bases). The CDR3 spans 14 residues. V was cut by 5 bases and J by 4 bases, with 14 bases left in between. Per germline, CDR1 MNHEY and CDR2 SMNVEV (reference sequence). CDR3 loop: CASSLQGKGTEAFF. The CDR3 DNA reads TGTGCCAGCAGTCTTCAGGGGAAGGGCACTGAAGCTTTCTTT.

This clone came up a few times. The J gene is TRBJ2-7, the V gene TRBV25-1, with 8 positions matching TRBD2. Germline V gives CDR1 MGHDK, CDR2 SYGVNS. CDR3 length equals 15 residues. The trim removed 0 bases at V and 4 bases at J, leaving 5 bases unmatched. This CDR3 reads CASSEYGGAAYEQYF. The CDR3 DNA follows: TGTGCCAGCAGTGAATACGGGGGGGCTGCTTACGAGCAGTACTTC.

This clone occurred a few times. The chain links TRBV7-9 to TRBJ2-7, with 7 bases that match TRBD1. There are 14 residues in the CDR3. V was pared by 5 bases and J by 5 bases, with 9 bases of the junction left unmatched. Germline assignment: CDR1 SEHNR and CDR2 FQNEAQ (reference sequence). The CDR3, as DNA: TGTGCCAGCAGCCCGGTGCAGGGGGTGGACGAGCAGTACTTC. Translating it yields CASSPVQGVDEQYF.

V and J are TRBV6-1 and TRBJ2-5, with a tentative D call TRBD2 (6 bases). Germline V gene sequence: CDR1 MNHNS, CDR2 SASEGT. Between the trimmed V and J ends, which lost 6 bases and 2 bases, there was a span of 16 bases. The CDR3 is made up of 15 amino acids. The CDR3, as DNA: TGTGCCAGCAGCAGAGCTAGCGCGACTCAAGAGACCCAGTACTTC. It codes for CASSRASATQETQYF.

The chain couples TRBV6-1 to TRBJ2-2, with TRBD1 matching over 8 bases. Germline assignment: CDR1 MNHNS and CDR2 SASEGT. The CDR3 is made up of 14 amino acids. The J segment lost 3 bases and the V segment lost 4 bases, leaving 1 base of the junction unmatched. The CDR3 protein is CASSGDRHTGELFF. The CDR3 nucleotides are TGTGCCAGCAGTGGGGACAGGCACACCGGGGAGCTGTTTTTT.

CDR3: CASSIRLRGETQYF. As DNA, the CDR3 is TGTGCCAGTAGTATACGGCTCAGGGGAGAGACCCAGTACTTC. This chain connects TRBV19 to TRBJ2-5, with D tentatively TRBD1 (6 bases). Germline-derived CDR1 and CDR2 are LNHDA and SQIVND (reference sequence). Trimming removed 2 bases at V and 4 bases at J, with 11 bases between. The CDR3 spans 14 residues.

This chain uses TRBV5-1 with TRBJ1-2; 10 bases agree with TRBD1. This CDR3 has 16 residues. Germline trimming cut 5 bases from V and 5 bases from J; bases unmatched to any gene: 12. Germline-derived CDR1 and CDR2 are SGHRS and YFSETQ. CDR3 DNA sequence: TGCGCCAGCAGACCGATCGACAGGGGGCAAGGGTATGGCTACACCTTC. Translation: CASRPIDRGQGYGYTF.

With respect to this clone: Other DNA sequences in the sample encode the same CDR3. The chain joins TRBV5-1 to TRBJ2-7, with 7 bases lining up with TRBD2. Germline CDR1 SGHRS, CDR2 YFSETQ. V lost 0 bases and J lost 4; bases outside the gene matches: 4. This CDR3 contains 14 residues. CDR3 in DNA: TGCGCCAGCAGCTTGGGGCAGGGAGGGTACGAGCAGTACTTC. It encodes CASSLGQGGYEQYF.

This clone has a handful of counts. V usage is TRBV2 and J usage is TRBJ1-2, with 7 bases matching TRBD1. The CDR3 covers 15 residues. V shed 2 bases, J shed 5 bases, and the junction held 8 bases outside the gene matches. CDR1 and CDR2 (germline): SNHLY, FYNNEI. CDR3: CASSETRQGNYGYTF. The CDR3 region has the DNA TGTGCCAGCAGTGAAACTCGACAGGGCAATTATGGCTACACCTTC.